Sequencing of this TCR beta chain was carried out in a study of CD8 T cells in Susac syndrome. CDR1 GTSNPN and CDR2 SVGIG come from the germline V gene (reference sequence). The V end was cut by 2 bases, the J end by 5 bases, with 7 bases between. The CDR3 is made up of 12 amino acids. Random hexamers were used to reverse transcribe the RNA input (about 0.45 to 1 ug). TCRdb reprocessed the immunoSEQ multiplex PCR reads with MiXCR, giving one entry per CDR3 protein. The sample includes about 180,000 distinct CDR3 sequences, 80% to 95% seen only once; the top ten take 0.09% to 0.1%. V is TRBV30 and J is TRBJ1-5; D remains unclear. The clonotype originates from a human donor with multiple sclerosis. The specimen was CD4+ T cells from PBMCs. The CDR3 is CAWSPPDQPQHF. The CDR3 DNA sequence: TGTGCCTGGAGTCCCCCTGATCAGCCCCAGCATTTT. The full variable domain, with the rest looked up from reference TRBV30 and TRBJ1-5, is SQTIHQWPATLVQPVGSPLSLECTVEGTSNPNLYWYRQAAGRGLQLLFYSVGIGQISSEVPQNLSASRPQDRQFILSSKKLLLSDSGFYLCAWSPPDQPQHFGDGTRLSIL.